The next 17 T cell receptor beta chains were all read from a single sample in a study of cytomegalovirus exposure and HLA in healthy donors. TCRdb keeps only in-frame clones here, not all; method: immunoSEQ multiplex PCR. Altogether more than 90,000 clones are present, approximately 88% being singletons, with the ten largest covering about 1.8%. Sequencing was done on a sample of PBMCs. The source is a man aged 18 to 30 in good health and CMV-seronegative.

The V call is TRBV28, the J call TRBJ1-2, with D perhaps TRBD1 (6 bases). The germline V and J ends were trimmed by 5 bases and 2 bases, with 12 bases remaining between them. This CDR3 is 14 amino acids long. In germline, CDR1 is MDHEN, CDR2 SYDVKM. DNA of the CDR3: TGTGCCAGCAGTACCGACACAGGGAACTATGGCTACACCTTC. Protein sequence: CASSTDTGNYGYTF.

The CDR3 loop reads CASSQGARGNYGYTF. CDR3 in DNA: TGCGCCAGCAGCCAAGGAGCCAGGGGGAACTATGGCTACACCTTC. This sequence joins TRBV4-3 and TRBJ1-2; TRBD1 aligns across 7 bases. The CDR3 contains 15 residues. Trimming at V came to 1 base and at J to 2 bases, leaving 4 bases not matched to a gene. Per germline, CDR1 LGHNA and CDR2 YSLEER.

The chain combines TRBV19 with TRBJ2-1; the match to TRBD2 covers 8 bases. V gave up 5 bases and J gave up 6 bases; unmatched junction bases: 12. CDR3 length: 16 residues. The germline V gene has CDR1 LNHDA and CDR2 SQIVND (reference sequence). This CDR3 reads CASSSSGGPIPNEQFF. CDR3 bases: TGTGCCAGTAGTTCCTCGGGAGGGCCAATCCCCAATGAGCAGTTCTTC.

V is TRBV11-2 and J is TRBJ2-2, with 7 nucleotides matching TRBD1. V lost 5 bases to trimming and J lost 6 bases; unmatched junction nucleotides: 9. The CDR3 runs to 15 residues. Germline CDR1 and CDR2: SGHAT and FQNNGV. The CDR3 coding sequence is TGTGCCAGCAGCGAGATGACAGGGTTCGCCGGGGAGCTGTTTTTT. Translated, it gives CASSEMTGFAGELFF.

This sequence joins TRBV27 and TRBJ1-4; TRBD1 is a possible D gene (6 bases). V was trimmed by 11 bases and J by 0 bases, leaving 22 bases between them. In germline, CDR1 is MNHEY, CDR2 SMNVEV (reference sequence). The CDR3 consists of 17 residues. The chain's CDR3 is CAPGSRGDVATNEKLFF. CDR3 DNA sequence: TGTGCCCCTGGAAGCAGGGGCGATGTAGCAACTAATGAAAAACTGTTTTTT.

Of note for this clone: The sample has other DNA sequences that encode this CDR3 too. J is TRBJ2-1 and V is TRBV29-1, with TRBD2 matching 8 bases. J was trimmed by 2 bases and V by 6 bases; bases with no gene match: 3. The CDR3 contains 13 residues. Germline assignment: CDR1 SQVTM and CDR2 ANQGSEA. DNA of the CDR3: TGCAGCGTGTCCGGGAGGGCCTACAATGAGCAGTTCTTC. It is translated as CSVSGRAYNEQFF.

The chain couples TRBV7-2 to TRBJ1-4; 9 bases map to TRBD1. The CDR3 length is 16 residues. The V and J ends lost 2 bases and 6 bases, in that order; junction bases with no gene match: 7. Per germline, CDR1 SGHTA and CDR2 FQGNSA. CDR3 region: CASSLSRTGVDEKLFF. CDR3 DNA sequence: TGTGCCAGCAGCTTATCCCGGACAGGGGTTGATGAAAAACTGTTTTTT.

In nucleotides, the CDR3 is TGTGCCAGCAGTCTAGACAGGGACACTGAAGCTTTCTTT. Translating gives CASSLDRDTEAFF. The V and J genes are TRBV28 and TRBJ1-1; TRBD1 aligns across 7 bases. CDR3 size: 13 residues. CDR1 and CDR2 (germline): MDHEN, SYDVKM. V dropped 5 bases and J dropped 3; count of bases not matched to a gene: 3.

This sequence joins TRBV11-2 and TRBJ1-4, with D possibly being TRBD1 (5 bases). Trimming removed 4 bases at V and 5 bases at J, with 17 bases between. Germline V gives CDR1 SGHAT, CDR2 FQNNGV. CDR3 length equals 16 residues. This CDR3 is CASSSTVLDSNEKLFF. CDR3 in DNA: TGTGCCAGCAGCTCGACAGTTCTTGACTCCAATGAAAAACTGTTTTTT.

The V and J genes are TRBV28 and TRBJ2-7; TRBD2 agrees at 11 bases. This CDR3 contains 16 residues. Germline loops: CDR1 MDHEN, CDR2 SYDVKM. Germline trimming cut 5 bases from V and 0 bases from J; bases unmatched to any gene: 6. DNA of the CDR3: TGTGCCAGCAGTCAAACTAGCGGGAGCCTCTCCTACGAGCAGTACTTC. Translated, it gives CASSQTSGSLSYEQYF.

The chain carries TRBV14 and TRBJ1-4; D is ambiguous. This CDR3 comprises 15 residues. The V gene lost 0 bases and the J gene lost 8 bases, with 13 bases spanning the gap. Looked up from germline, CDR1 is SGHDN and CDR2 is FVKESK. In nucleotides, the CDR3 is TGTGCCAGCAGCCAAGATAACGTCGCAGGAGAAAAACTGTTTTTT. Its protein is CASSQDNVAGEKLFF.

The V call is TRBV28, the J call TRBJ2-7; TRBD2 matches at 9 bases. J was trimmed by 3 bases and V by 8 bases; bases with no gene match: 8. CDR3 length: 14 residues. Per germline, CDR1 MDHEN and CDR2 SYDVKM. This CDR3 reads CASLLAGDFYEQYF. CDR3 in DNA: TGTGCCAGCCTATTAGCGGGAGATTTCTACGAGCAGTACTTC.

This chain connects TRBV4-1 to TRBJ1-5; possibly TRBD1 for D (6 bases). Germline-derived CDR1 and CDR2 are MGHRA and YSYEKL. This CDR3 region has 16 residues. Deletions cut 2 bases from V and 6 bases from J, with 17 bases between. CDR3: CASSQTGIFSSQPQHF. The CDR3, as DNA: TGCGCCAGCAGCCAAACAGGGATTTTCAGTAGTCAGCCCCAGCATTTT.

This chain uses TRBV28 with TRBJ1-2; possible D gene TRBD1, 6 bases. Per germline, CDR1 MDHEN and CDR2 SYDVKM. There are 12 residues in the CDR3. With 10 bases removed from V and 6 bases from J, the gap between germline ends came to 15 bases. In nucleotides, the CDR3 is TGTGCCACCTATACAGGGTCGGATGGCTACACCTTC. It specifies CATYTGSDGYTF.

V gene TRBV19 combines with J gene TRBJ2-1; 7 positions match TRBD2. The germline CDR1 and CDR2 sequences are LNHDA and SQIVND (reference sequence). With V trimmed by 6 bases and J by 3 bases, 8 bases remained unmatched. The CDR3 length is 15 residues. The CDR3 sequence is CASSRAAGDYNEQFF. In DNA, the CDR3 is TGTGCCAGTAGCCGGGCGGCGGGGGACTACAATGAGCAGTTCTTC.

A few counts support this clone. The CDR3, as DNA: TGTGCCAGCAGCCCGGGCAGGGGGCCCGGAGAGACCCAGTACTTC. The encoded protein is CASSPGRGPGETQYF. The rearrangement joins TRBV7-2 to TRBJ2-5, with 8 bases that match TRBD1. The CDR3 covers 15 residues. V dropped 5 bases and J dropped 4; count of bases not matched to a gene: 9. Germline V CDR1 and CDR2: SGHTA, FQGNSA.

The rearrangement links TRBV6-5 to TRBJ1-3, with 7 positions matching TRBD1. The germline V gene has CDR1 MNHEY and CDR2 SVGAGI. CDR3 length: 15 residues. V lost 6 bases, J lost 4 bases, and 9 bases stayed unmatched. The CDR3 here is CASRLTTGWGNTIYF. In DNA form, the CDR3 reads TGTGCCAGCAGATTAACGACAGGGTGGGGAAACACCATATATTTT.